This entry concerns a single T cell receptor beta chain. No antigen is known for it. The sample comes from a study of vaccination effects on CD4 cells after COVID-19. Data came from immunoSEQ multiplex PCR; TCRdb stores just in-frame clones and leaves some out. The data contain about 54,000 clones, roughly 80% of them singletons. Before sequencing took place, the ViraFEST assay used viral peptide pools to expand antigen-specific CD4+ T cells. CD4+ T cell isolation took place after more than eight days of culture. The CDR3 runs 14 residues. Germline CDR1 is MDHEN and CDR2 is SYDVKM. With 2 bases removed from V and 5 bases from J, the gap between germline ends came to 12 bases.

V and J are TRBV28 and TRBJ2-5; weak D call: TRBD2 (7 bases). The clonotype originates from a human donor who received a COVID-19 vaccine. The sample here was CD4+ T cells from PBMCs cultured with HCoV-229E spike peptides, taken before COVID-19 vaccination. CDR3 nucleotide sequence: TGTGCCAGCAGTTTAGCGGGGGCGGTCGAGACCCAGTACTTC. It encodes CASSLAGAVETQYF.